This is a list of T cell receptor beta chains from one sample in a study of blood T cell repertoires in COVID-19. Sequenced by immunoSEQ multiplex PCR; TCRdb stores in-frame clones only, minus some. The sample includes 110,000 or so clones, about 90% of them seen just once. Source material: peripheral blood. Receptors originate from a woman aged 45-60 years with acute or convalescent COVID-19. Both conserved end residues are part of each CDR3. The order of the fields is J gene, clone size, V gene, D gene, CDR3 protein, CDR3 DNA. A D gene is named only where the DNA matches it firmly. Clone size is stated in some rows and not others, as once, few, many or a class when expanded.

j_gene: TRBJ2-5
abundance: -
v_gene: TRBV28
d_gene: -
CDR3aa: CASSSPLRETQYF
CDR3nt: TGTGCCAGCAGTTCCCCCCTGCGTGAGACCCAGTACTTC

j_gene: TRBJ2-5
abundance: -
v_gene: TRBV30
d_gene: TRBD1
CDR3aa: CAWSVARGPQETQYF
CDR3nt: TGTGCCTGGAGTGTAGCAAGGGGGCCACAAGAGACCCAGTACTTC

j_gene: TRBJ2-7
abundance: -
v_gene: TRBV20-1
d_gene: TRBD1
CDR3aa: CSASIGTGVYEQYF
CDR3nt: TGCAGTGCTAGTATTGGGACAGGGGTATACGAGCAGTACTTC

j_gene: TRBJ1-2
abundance: -
v_gene: TRBV6-8
d_gene: TRBD1
CDR3aa: CASSYETGGYGYTF
CDR3nt: TGTGCCAGCAGTTACGAGACAGGGGGCTATGGCTACACCTTC

j_gene: TRBJ2-2
abundance: -
v_gene: TRBV24-1
d_gene: TRBD2
CDR3aa: CATSERGLAGVPGELFF
CDR3nt: TGTGCCACCAGTGAACGTGGACTAGCGGGAGTCCCCGGGGAGCTGTTTTTT

j_gene: TRBJ1-5
abundance: -
v_gene: TRBV4-3
d_gene: -
CDR3aa: CASSQGQHSNQPQHF
CDR3nt: TGCGCCAGCAGCCAAGGACAGCATAGCAATCAGCCCCAGCATTTT

j_gene: TRBJ1-1
abundance: -
v_gene: TRBV4-3
d_gene: -
CDR3aa: CASSQGSGGSNTEAFF
CDR3nt: TGCGCCAGCAGCCAAGGATCCGGGGGATCGAACACTGAAGCTTTCTTT

j_gene: TRBJ2-5
abundance: -
v_gene: TRBV24-1
d_gene: TRBD2
CDR3aa: CATSDTAGGVQETQYF
CDR3nt: TGTGCCACCAGTGACACAGCGGGGGGGGTCCAAGAGACCCAGTACTTC

j_gene: TRBJ2-7
abundance: -
v_gene: TRBV2
d_gene: -
CDR3aa: CASRRNSYEQYF
CDR3nt: TGTGCCAGCAGGAGGAACTCCTACGAGCAGTACTTC

j_gene: TRBJ2-1
abundance: -
v_gene: TRBV5-5
d_gene: -
CDR3aa: CASSFIKLDNEQFF
CDR3nt: TGTGCCAGCAGCTTCATAAAATTAGACAATGAGCAGTTCTTC

j_gene: TRBJ1-1
abundance: -
v_gene: TRBV2
d_gene: -
CDR3aa: CASSAALRNTEAFF
CDR3nt: TGTGCCAGCAGCGCCGCCCTCAGGAACACTGAAGCTTTCTTT

j_gene: TRBJ1-5
abundance: -
v_gene: TRBV12-3/TRBV12-4
d_gene: -
CDR3aa: CASSFSVNQPQHF
CDR3nt: TGTGCCAGCAGTTTTTCGGTCAATCAGCCCCAGCATTTT

j_gene: TRBJ2-5
abundance: -
v_gene: TRBV9
d_gene: TRBD2
CDR3aa: CASSGISGKGTETQYF
CDR3nt: TGTGCCAGCAGCGGAATTAGCGGGAAGGGGACGGAGACCCAGTACTTC

j_gene: TRBJ2-7
abundance: -
v_gene: TRBV18
d_gene: TRBD1
CDR3aa: CASSQDRGIYEQYF
CDR3nt: TGTGCCAGCTCACAGGACAGGGGGATCTACGAGCAGTACTTC

j_gene: TRBJ2-5
abundance: -
v_gene: TRBV19
d_gene: TRBD2
CDR3aa: CASGAGAQGETQYF
CDR3nt: TGTGCCTCCGGAGCGGGGGCTCAGGGAGAGACCCAGTACTTC

j_gene: TRBJ1-4
abundance: -
v_gene: TRBV3-1/TRBV3-2
d_gene: -
CDR3aa: CASSQDRAGARSNEKLFF
CDR3nt: TGTGCCAGCAGCCAAGATCGGGCAGGGGCGAGGTCTAATGAAAAACTGTTTTTT

j_gene: TRBJ2-7
abundance: -
v_gene: TRBV6-5
d_gene: -
CDR3aa: CASSYYGEQYF
CDR3nt: TGTGCCAGCAGTTACTACGGCGAGCAGTACTTC

j_gene: TRBJ1-1
abundance: -
v_gene: TRBV6-5
d_gene: -
CDR3aa: CASSSTLNTEAFF
CDR3nt: TGTGCCAGCAGTTCGACACTGAACACTGAAGCTTTCTTT

j_gene: TRBJ2-1
abundance: -
v_gene: TRBV7-3
d_gene: -
CDR3aa: CASSLDRSNEQFF
CDR3nt: TGTGCCAGCAGCTTAGACAGGAGCAATGAGCAGTTCTTC

j_gene: TRBJ2-7
abundance: -
v_gene: TRBV29-1
d_gene: -
CDR3aa: CSVSDMLSYEQYF
CDR3nt: TGCAGCGTATCGGACATGCTATCCTACGAGCAGTACTTC

j_gene: TRBJ2-7
abundance: -
v_gene: TRBV4-1
d_gene: -
CDR3aa: CASSQEDTLAYEQYF
CDR3nt: TGCGCCAGCAGCCAAGAGGACACCTTGGCCTACGAGCAGTACTTC

j_gene: TRBJ1-6
abundance: -
v_gene: TRBV13
d_gene: TRBD1
CDR3aa: CASSLGTGDGSPLHF
CDR3nt: TGTGCCAGCAGCTTGGGGACAGGGGACGGTTCACCCCTCCACTTT

j_gene: TRBJ2-2
abundance: -
v_gene: TRBV24-1
d_gene: TRBD2
CDR3aa: CATSDQGLANTGELFF
CDR3nt: TGTGCCACCAGTGATCAAGGACTAGCAAACACCGGGGAGCTGTTTTTT

j_gene: TRBJ1-6
abundance: few
v_gene: TRBV7-2
d_gene: -
CDR3aa: CASSLRRNNSPLHF
CDR3nt: TGTGCCAGCAGCTTAAGGAGGAATAATTCACCCCTCCACTTT

j_gene: TRBJ2-2
abundance: -
v_gene: TRBV2
d_gene: TRBD2
CDR3aa: CASSELAVTGELFF
CDR3nt: TGTGCCAGCAGTGAACTAGCGGTAACCGGGGAGCTGTTTTTT

j_gene: TRBJ1-5
abundance: -
v_gene: TRBV6-2/TRBV6-3
d_gene: TRBD1
CDR3aa: CASSPQTGGNQPQHF
CDR3nt: TGTGCCAGCAGCCCCCAGACAGGGGGAAATCAGCCCCAGCATTTT

j_gene: TRBJ2-3
abundance: -
v_gene: TRBV11-3
d_gene: TRBD1
CDR3aa: CASSDTGTGVSTDTQYF
CDR3nt: TGTGCCAGCAGCGATACCGGGACAGGGGTCTCCACAGATACGCAGTATTTT

j_gene: TRBJ1-1
abundance: -
v_gene: TRBV19
d_gene: -
CDR3aa: CASNIAGTEAFF
CDR3nt: TGTGCCAGTAATATAGCCGGCACTGAAGCTTTCTTT

j_gene: TRBJ1-6
abundance: -
v_gene: TRBV30
d_gene: TRBD1
CDR3aa: CAWSYGTGDSPLHF
CDR3nt: TGTGCCTGGAGTTACGGGACAGGGGATTCACCCCTCCACTTT

j_gene: TRBJ2-1
abundance: -
v_gene: TRBV10-3
d_gene: TRBD2
CDR3aa: CASHSGRADNEQFF
CDR3nt: TGTGCTTCCCACAGCGGGAGGGCAGACAATGAGCAGTTCTTC

j_gene: TRBJ2-7
abundance: -
v_gene: TRBV11-3
d_gene: -
CDR3aa: CASSEGASYEQYF
CDR3nt: TGTGCCAGCAGCGAAGGGGCCTCCTACGAGCAGTACTTC

j_gene: TRBJ2-1
abundance: -
v_gene: TRBV23-1
d_gene: -
CDR3aa: CASTSREASSYNEQFF
CDR3nt: TGCGCCAGCACATCGAGAGAGGCTAGCTCCTACAATGAGCAGTTCTTC

j_gene: TRBJ1-5
abundance: -
v_gene: TRBV28
d_gene: -
CDR3aa: CASSFGGGSSVQPQHF
CDR3nt: TGTGCCAGCAGTTTCGGCGGGGGGAGTTCAGTTCAGCCCCAGCATTTT

j_gene: TRBJ1-2
abundance: few
v_gene: TRBV5-4
d_gene: -
CDR3aa: CASSTTGRGNYGYTF
CDR3nt: TGTGCCAGCAGCACTACGGGCAGGGGCAACTATGGCTACACCTTC

j_gene: TRBJ2-7
abundance: -
v_gene: TRBV6-5
d_gene: TRBD1
CDR3aa: CATGTGYEQYF
CDR3nt: TGTGCCACCGGGACAGGCTACGAGCAGTACTTC

j_gene: TRBJ2-2
abundance: -
v_gene: TRBV3-1/TRBV3-2
d_gene: TRBD2
CDR3aa: CASSQDIAGDTGELFF
CDR3nt: TGTGCCAGCAGCCAAGATATAGCGGGAGACACCGGGGAGCTGTTTTTT

j_gene: TRBJ2-7
abundance: -
v_gene: TRBV6-5
d_gene: TRBD1
CDR3aa: CASRPGTGRYEQYF
CDR3nt: TGTGCCAGCAGACCTGGGACAGGCCGCTACGAGCAGTACTTC

j_gene: TRBJ1-2
abundance: few
v_gene: TRBV11-2
d_gene: -
CDR3aa: CASSSRGPRGYTF
CDR3nt: TGTGCCAGCAGCTCCAGGGGTCCCCGCGGCTACACCTTC

j_gene: TRBJ2-7
abundance: -
v_gene: TRBV28
d_gene: -
CDR3aa: CASSLGRLPEQYF
CDR3nt: TGTGCCAGCAGCCTAGGTCGTCTCCCCGAGCAGTACTTC

j_gene: TRBJ2-3
abundance: -
v_gene: TRBV4-3
d_gene: TRBD2
CDR3aa: CASSQDASAGGVGTDTQYF
CDR3nt: TGCGCCAGCAGCCAAGACGCAAGTGCTGGGGGGGTTGGCACAGATACGCAGTATTTT

j_gene: TRBJ2-1
abundance: -
v_gene: TRBV5-6
d_gene: TRBD2
CDR3aa: CASSLGLAVKYNEQFF
CDR3nt: TGTGCCAGCAGTCTGGGGCTAGCGGTTAAGTACAATGAGCAGTTCTTC

j_gene: TRBJ2-2
abundance: -
v_gene: TRBV7-9
d_gene: TRBD1
CDR3aa: CATSTGLTTGELFF
CDR3nt: TGTGCCACCTCGACAGGGTTAACCACCGGGGAGCTGTTTTTT

j_gene: TRBJ1-2
abundance: -
v_gene: TRBV5-6
d_gene: -
CDR3aa: CASSLAIERGGYGYTF
CDR3nt: TGTGCCAGCAGCCTTGCTATTGAGAGGGGGGGCTATGGCTACACCTTC

j_gene: TRBJ1-1
abundance: -
v_gene: TRBV14
d_gene: TRBD1
CDR3aa: CASSQDGTGSTEAFF
CDR3nt: TGTGCCAGCAGCCAAGATGGGACAGGGAGTACTGAAGCTTTCTTT

j_gene: TRBJ2-7
abundance: -
v_gene: TRBV27
d_gene: -
CDR3aa: CASKPGQRSSYEQYF
CDR3nt: TGTGCCAGCAAGCCCGGACAGAGGTCATCCTACGAGCAGTACTTC

j_gene: TRBJ1-3
abundance: -
v_gene: TRBV30
d_gene: TRBD1
CDR3aa: CAWDRGRGLQSGNTIYF
CDR3nt: TGTGCCTGGGACAGGGGACGGGGCCTACAATCTGGAAACACCATATATTTT

j_gene: TRBJ1-2
abundance: -
v_gene: TRBV6-5
d_gene: -
CDR3aa: CASSQSPMYGYTF
CDR3nt: TGTGCCAGCAGCCAATCCCCAATGTATGGCTACACCTTC

j_gene: TRBJ1-4
abundance: -
v_gene: TRBV28
d_gene: -
CDR3aa: CASSLLRELATNEKLFF
CDR3nt: TGTGCCAGCAGTTTATTGAGAGAACTGGCAACTAATGAAAAACTGTTTTTT

j_gene: TRBJ1-2
abundance: -
v_gene: TRBV10-3
d_gene: TRBD1
CDR3aa: CAISLGQGAYGYTF
CDR3nt: TGTGCCATCAGCCTTGGACAGGGGGCCTATGGCTACACCTTC

j_gene: TRBJ2-3
abundance: -
v_gene: TRBV25-1
d_gene: -
CDR3aa: CATETFTDTQYF
CDR3nt: TGTGCCACAGAAACCTTCACAGATACGCAGTATTTT